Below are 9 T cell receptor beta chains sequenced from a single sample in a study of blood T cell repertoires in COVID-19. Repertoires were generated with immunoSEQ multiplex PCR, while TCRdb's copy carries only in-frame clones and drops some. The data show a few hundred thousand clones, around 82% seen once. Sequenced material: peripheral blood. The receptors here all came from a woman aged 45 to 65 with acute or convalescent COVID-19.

This chain's CDR3 is CASSLDGQTYSGNTIYF. CDR3 DNA sequence: TGTGCCAGCAGCTTAGACGGACAGACTTACTCTGGAAACACCATATATTTT. V and J are TRBV7-2 and TRBJ1-3, with a tentative D call TRBD1 (6 bases). Germline values: CDR1 SGHTA, CDR2 FQGNSA. The CDR3 contains 17 residues. The V and J ends lost 1 base and 0 bases respectively, with 13 bases between them. The full variable domain, completed using reference TRBV7-2 and TRBJ1-3, is GAGVSQSPSNKVTEKGKDVELRCDPISGHTALYWYRQSLGQGLEFLIYFQGNSAPDKSGLPSDRFSAERTGGSVSTLTIQRTQQEDSAVYLCASSLDGQTYSGNTIYFGEGSWLTVV.

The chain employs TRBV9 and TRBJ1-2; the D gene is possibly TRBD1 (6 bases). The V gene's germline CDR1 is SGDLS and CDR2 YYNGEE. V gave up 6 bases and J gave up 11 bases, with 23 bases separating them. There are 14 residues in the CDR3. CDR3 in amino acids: CASTKLQGGQWYTF. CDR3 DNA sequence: TGTGCCAGCACAAAGCTACAGGGTGGACAGTGGTACACCTTC.

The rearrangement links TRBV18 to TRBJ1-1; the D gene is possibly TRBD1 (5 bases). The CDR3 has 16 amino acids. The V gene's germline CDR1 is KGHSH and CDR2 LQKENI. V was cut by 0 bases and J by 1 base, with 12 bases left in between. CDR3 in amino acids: CASSPPMGRGNTEAFF. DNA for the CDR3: TGTGCCAGCTCACCACCGATGGGAAGGGGGAACACTGAAGCTTTCTTT.

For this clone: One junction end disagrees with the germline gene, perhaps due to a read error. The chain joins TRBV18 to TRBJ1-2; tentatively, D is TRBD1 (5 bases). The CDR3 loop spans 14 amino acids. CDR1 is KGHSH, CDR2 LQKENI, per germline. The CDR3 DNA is TGTGCCAGCTTACCGACAGCCTCCAACTATGGCCACACCTTC. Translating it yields CASLPTASNYGHTF.

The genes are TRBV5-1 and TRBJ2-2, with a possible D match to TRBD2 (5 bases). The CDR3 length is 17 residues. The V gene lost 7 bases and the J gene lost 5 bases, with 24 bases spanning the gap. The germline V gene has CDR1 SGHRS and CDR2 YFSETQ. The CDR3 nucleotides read TGCGCCAGCGAGTCTCAACCGGGTACTAGATCTACCGGGGAGCTGTTTTTT. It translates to CASESQPGTRSTGELFF.

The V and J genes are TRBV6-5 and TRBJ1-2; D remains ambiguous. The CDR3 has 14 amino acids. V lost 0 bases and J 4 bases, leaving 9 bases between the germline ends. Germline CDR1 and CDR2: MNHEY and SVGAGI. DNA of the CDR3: TGTGCCAGCAGTTACTCAGGGAGCGCCTATGGCTACACCTTC. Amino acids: CASSYSGSAYGYTF.

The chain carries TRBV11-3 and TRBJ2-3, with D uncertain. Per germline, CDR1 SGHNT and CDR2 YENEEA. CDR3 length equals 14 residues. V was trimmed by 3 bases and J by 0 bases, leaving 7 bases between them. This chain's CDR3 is CASSFSGSTDTQYF. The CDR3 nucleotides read TGTGCCAGCAGCTTCTCAGGCAGCACAGATACGCAGTATTTT.

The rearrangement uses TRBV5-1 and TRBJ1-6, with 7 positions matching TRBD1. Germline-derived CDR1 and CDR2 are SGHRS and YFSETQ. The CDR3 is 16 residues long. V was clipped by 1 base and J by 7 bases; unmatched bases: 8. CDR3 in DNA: TGCGCCAGCAGCTTGAGGACCACAGGGGTGAATTCACCCCTCCACTTT. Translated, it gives CASSLRTTGVNSPLHF.

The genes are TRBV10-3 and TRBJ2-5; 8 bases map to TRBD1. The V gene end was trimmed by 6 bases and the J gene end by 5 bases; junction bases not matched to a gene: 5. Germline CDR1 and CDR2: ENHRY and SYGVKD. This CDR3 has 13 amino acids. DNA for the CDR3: TGTGCCATCAGCCGAACAGGGGGTGAGACCCAGTACTTC. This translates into CAISRTGGETQYF.